A single TCR beta chain is shown here with its context. What it recognizes is unknown. The trim removed 6 bases at V and 2 bases at J, leaving 11 bases unmatched. Per the germline V gene, CDR1 is SEHNR and CDR2 is FQNEAQ (reference sequence). The length of the CDR3 is 16 residues. Here immunoSEQ multiplex PCR was the method, and the copy in TCRdb shows in-frame clones only, minus some. Of more than 95,000 clones in the sample, 91% were seen once. The sample is drawn from a study of T cell responses to AZD1222 COVID-19 vaccine. Across the study: Timing groups of about 4 and about 12 weeks for second doses were pooled.

Study results and caveats: Most donors were white British and more were female, and clonal diversity was possibly underestimated. Nearly half of spike-specific TCRs reportedly target unmutated variant regions. At baseline, just five to seven AZD1222 recipients tested seropositive.

The chain is built from TRBV7-9 and TRBJ2-7; 9 bases are a match to TRBD1. This clonotype originated in an adult in good health. This specimen consisted of peripheral blood, obtained on day 0 of AZD1222 vaccination. CDR3 region: CASSPTLGTGTYEQYF. CDR3 nucleotide sequence: TGTGCCAGCAGTCCTACCCTCGGGACAGGGACCTACGAGCAGTACTTC.